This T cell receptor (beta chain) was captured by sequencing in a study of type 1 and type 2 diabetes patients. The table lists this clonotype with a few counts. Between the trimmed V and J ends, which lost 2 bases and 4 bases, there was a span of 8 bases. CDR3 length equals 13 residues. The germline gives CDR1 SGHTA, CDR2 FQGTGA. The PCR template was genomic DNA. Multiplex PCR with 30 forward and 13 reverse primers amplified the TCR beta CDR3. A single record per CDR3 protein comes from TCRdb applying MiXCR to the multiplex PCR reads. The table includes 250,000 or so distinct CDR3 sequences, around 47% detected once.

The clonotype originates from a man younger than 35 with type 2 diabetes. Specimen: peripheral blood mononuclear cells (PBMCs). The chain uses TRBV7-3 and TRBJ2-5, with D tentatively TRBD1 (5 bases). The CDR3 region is CASSLDQGETQYF. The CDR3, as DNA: TGTGCCAGCAGCTTAGACCAGGGAGAGACCCAGTACTTC. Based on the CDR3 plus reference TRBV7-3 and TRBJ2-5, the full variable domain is GAGVSQTPSNKVTEKGKYVELRCDPISGHTALYWYRQSLGQGPEFLIYFQGTGAADDSGLPNDRFFAVRPEGSVSTLKIQRTERGDSAVYLCASSLDQGETQYFGPGTRLLVL.